This TCR beta chain was identified during a study of blood T cell repertoires in COVID-19. The CDR3 is 15 residues long. Unmatched junction bases numbered 1, after V lost 3 bases and J lost 1 base. The V gene's germline CDR1 is KGHSH and CDR2 LQKENI. Worth noting for this clone: The sample contains more than one DNA sequence encoding this CDR3.

Clones were read by immunoSEQ multiplex PCR, and TCRdb kept only the in-frame ones, dropping some. The sample has 300,000 to 400,000 clones; around 88% are singletons. The TCR originated in a woman aged 25 to 39 with COVID-19, enrolled during active disease. What was sequenced was peripheral blood. The chain links TRBV18 to TRBJ1-5; 9 nucleotides line up with TRBD1. DNA for the CDR3: TGTGCCAGCTCACCGGGGACAGGGAGCAATCAGCCCCAGCATTTT. Protein: CASSPGTGSNQPQHF.